Presented here are 3 T cell receptor beta chains from one specimen sequenced in a study of T cell responses to AZD1222 COVID-19 vaccine. Repertoires were generated with immunoSEQ multiplex PCR, while TCRdb's copy carries only in-frame clones and drops some. The table lists approximately 110,000 clones, about 85% of them singletons. The specimen comprised peripheral blood, sampled on day 0 of AZD1222 vaccination. These receptors were collected from an adult in good health.

This clone came up a few times. The chain couples TRBV27 to TRBJ1-5; D is possibly TRBD1 (5 bases). The germline gives CDR1 MNHEY, CDR2 SMNVEV (reference sequence). CDR3 size: 15 residues. The germline V and J ends were trimmed by 2 bases and 4 bases, with 12 bases remaining between them. DNA of the CDR3: TGTGCCAGCAGTTTAAGGGGCAGACCTAATCAGCCCCAGCATTTT. Encoded protein: CASSLRGRPNQPQHF.

The CDR3 DNA follows: TGTGCCAGCAGCGGGGGGGGCGGAACAGATACGCAGTATTTT. It translates to CASSGGGGTDTQYF. The J gene is TRBJ2-3, the V gene TRBV9; tentative D call: TRBD2 (7 bases). The CDR3 length is 14 residues. From germline, CDR1 is SGDLS and CDR2 YYNGEE. The V end was cut by 3 bases, the J end by 3 bases, with 11 bases between.

The CDR3 DNA follows: TGTGCCAGCAGCAAAAAGCATATTGGACAGGGCGGCGTGGTGCCCCAGCATTTT. Its protein is CASSKKHIGQGGVVPQHF. This rearrangement joins TRBV5-5 to TRBJ1-5, with 8 bases identical to TRBD1. Trimming cost V 4 bases and J 9 bases; bases outside gene matches: 21. Germline CDR1 is SGHKS and CDR2 is YYEKEE (reference sequence). CDR3 length: 18 amino acids.